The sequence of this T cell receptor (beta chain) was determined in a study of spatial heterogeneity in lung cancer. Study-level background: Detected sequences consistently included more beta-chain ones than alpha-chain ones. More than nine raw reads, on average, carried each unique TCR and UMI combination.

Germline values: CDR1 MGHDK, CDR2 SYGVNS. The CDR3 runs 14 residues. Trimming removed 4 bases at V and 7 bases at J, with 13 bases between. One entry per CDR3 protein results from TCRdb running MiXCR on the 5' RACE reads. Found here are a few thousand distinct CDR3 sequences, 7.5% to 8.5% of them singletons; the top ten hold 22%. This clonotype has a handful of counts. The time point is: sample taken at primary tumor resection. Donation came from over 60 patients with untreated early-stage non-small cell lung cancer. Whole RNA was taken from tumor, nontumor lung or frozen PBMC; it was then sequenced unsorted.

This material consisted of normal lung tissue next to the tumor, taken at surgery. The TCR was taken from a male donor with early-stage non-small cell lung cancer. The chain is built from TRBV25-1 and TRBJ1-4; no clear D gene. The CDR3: CASSADWGGEKLFF. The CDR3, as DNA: TGTGCCAGCAGTGCTGATTGGGGTGGTGAAAAACTGTTTTTT.